The clone carrying this TCR beta chain was found once. This sample is part of a study of T cell responses to AZD1222 COVID-19 vaccine. The CDR3 sequence is 15 residues long. Germline V gene sequence: CDR1 SGHTA, CDR2 FQGNSA. With V trimmed by 6 bases and J by 6 bases, 10 bases remained unmatched. Profiling relied on immunoSEQ multiplex PCR, and the TCRdb table lists in-frame clones only, not all of them. The table records 100,000 to 150,000 clones, over 75% of them present only once. The chain combines TRBV7-2 with TRBJ2-7, with 11 bases lining up with TRBD2. The origin of this receptor is an adult in good health. Sample: peripheral blood, taken on day 0 of AZD1222 vaccination. CDR3 in DNA: TGTGCCAGCAGACCTGGCCTAGCGGGAGGCGGCGAGCAGTACTTC. Its protein is CASRPGLAGGGEQYF.